A selection of T cell receptor beta chains follows, all from one sample in a study of shared clonotypes between healthy human individuals. Method: immunoSEQ multiplex PCR; TCRdb's copy keeps in-frame clones and lacks some. Among about 1.9 million clones listed, 93% were seen once. The sequencing sample was made of naive CD8+ T cells from PBMCs. The receptor source for this set is a young man in good health. Some clones in this sample may be carry-over from other donors' samples. Both conserved end residues are part of each CDR3. A D gene is named only where the DNA matches it firmly. Clone size is given for some rows only: seen once, a few or many times, or a class if the clone is expanded.

size,J,D,V,CDR3,DNA
.,TRBJ2-3,.,TRBV2,CASSPRGYF,TGTGCCAGCAGCCCGAGGGGGTATTTT
.,TRBJ2-1,.,TRBV5-4,CASSSGGWEQFF,TGTGCCAGCAGCTCCGGGGGCTGGGAGCAGTTCTTC
.,TRBJ2-2,TRBD2,TRBV27,CASRALGGDGELFF,TGTGCCAGCAGGGCCTTGGGGGGGGACGGGGAGCTGTTTTTT
.,TRBJ2-5,.,TRBV9,CASSEGEGETQYF,TGTGCCAGCAGCGAGGGGGAGGGGGAGACCCAGTACTTC
.,TRBJ1-2,.,TRBV7-3,CASSSGFGYTF,TGTGCCAGCAGCTCAGGGTTTGGCTACACCTTC
.,TRBJ2-7,.,TRBV7-9,CASRPPTAYEQYF,TGTGCCAGCAGACCCCCTACGGCCTACGAGCAGTACTTC
.,TRBJ2-2,.,TRBV5-1,CASSLAGLPLKGGELFF,TGCGCCAGCAGCTTGGCCGGACTTCCGCTAAAGGGCGGGGAGCTGTTTTTT
once,TRBJ1-4,.,TRBV9,CASSGNGKLFF,TGTGCCAGCAGCGGTAACGGAAAACTGTTTTTT
.,TRBJ2-2,TRBD2,TRBV13,CASSPLGTSGSNTGELFF,TGTGCCAGCAGCCCATTAGGGACTAGCGGGAGTAACACCGGGGAGCTGTTTTTT
.,TRBJ2-1,.,TRBV7-8,CASSLARWPNNEQFF,TGTGCCAGCAGCTTAGCGCGGTGGCCGAACAATGAGCAGTTCTTC
.,TRBJ2-7,TRBD2,TRBV27,CASSPRTSGVSSYEQYF,TGTGCCAGCAGTCCCCGGACTAGCGGGGTTTCATCCTACGAGCAGTACTTC
once,TRBJ2-1,.,TRBV6-5,CASRDSLDYNEQFF,TGTGCCAGCAGGGACAGTCTAGACTACAATGAGCAGTTCTTC
.,TRBJ2-7,.,TRBV28,CASSLQTVRGLEQYF,TGTGCCAGCAGTTTACAGACAGTTCGGGGGCTCGAGCAGTACTTC
.,TRBJ2-2,TRBD1,TRBV6-5,CASSSIDRVDTGELFF,TGTGCCAGCAGTTCCATAGACAGGGTGGACACCGGGGAGCTGTTTTTT
.,TRBJ2-1,.,TRBV6-5,CAEACNEQFF,TGTGCCGAAGCGTGCAATGAGCAGTTCTTC
.,TRBJ2-7,TRBD1,TRBV27,CASSLFPGTAYEQYF,TGTGCCAGCAGTTTATTCCCCGGGACAGCTTACGAGCAGTACTTC